The present T cell receptor beta chain was sequenced within a study of blood T cells in healthy people across ages. The authors ran a second PCR of about 7 to 11 cycles using a sample-barcoded 5' primer and a J-beta primer mix. CDR3-containing paired-end reads numbered at least 2.5 million in each sample. TCRdb fed the 5' RACE reads into MiXCR, producing one record per CDR3 protein. The sample has about a million distinct CDR3 sequences, about 51% seen once; the top ten hold 20% to 25%. Study-wide results and limits: TCR beta diversity correlated strongly with naive T cell percentage.

The CDR3 has 12 residues. The trim removed 6 bases at V and 8 bases at J, leaving 4 bases unmatched. Worth noting for this clonotype: No antigen is known for it.

This TCR was sampled from a woman aged 55-70 years in good health. The chain has TRBV12-3 or TRBV12-4 and TRBJ1-5, with TRBD1 identical over 7 bases. The specimen sequenced was blood. The DNA for the CDR3 is TGTGCCAGCAGGCAGGGGGAAAAGCCCCAGCATTTT. Translation gives CASRQGEKPQHF.